The 5 T cell receptor beta chains listed next were all sequenced from one sample in a study of blood T cell repertoires in COVID-19. Assay: immunoSEQ multiplex PCR; the TCRdb copy retains only in-frame clones and omits some. The top ten hold 4% to 5% of the sample, which has fewer than 400,000 clones, approximately 84% seen once. Material for sequencing was PBMCs or T cells enriched from blood (not recorded which). The receptors derive from a man aged 30 to 39 who had recovered from COVID-19.

This sequence joins TRBV19 and TRBJ1-5; weak D call: TRBD1 (6 bases). This CDR3 is 18 amino acids long. V was pared by 2 bases and J by 2 bases, with 19 bases between. From germline, CDR1 is LNHDA and CDR2 SQIVND (reference sequence). The CDR3 region is CASSIISGGPAGNQPQHF. The DNA for the CDR3 is TGTGCCAGTAGTATAATATCCGGGGGGCCAGCTGGCAATCAGCCCCAGCATTTT.

A note on this clone: Other nucleotide sequences from this sample produce the same CDR3. This chain links TRBV6-5 with TRBJ1-6; D call uncertain. V shed 2 bases and J shed 6 bases, with 8 bases lying between them. The CDR3 is 14 amino acids. CDR1 and CDR2 from the germline V gene are MNHEY and SVGAGI. This CDR3 is CASSYGRSNSPLHF. The CDR3 nucleotides are TGTGCCAGCAGTTACGGAAGGAGTAATTCACCCCTCCACTTT.

The chain combines TRBV5-1 with TRBJ2-6; 7 bases map to TRBD2. This CDR3 spans 17 amino acids. V dropped 2 bases and J dropped 0; count of bases not matched to a gene: 5. Germline CDR1 reads SGHRS; CDR2 reads YFSETQ. The CDR3 here is CASSFSREGSGANVLTF. CDR3 nucleotide sequence: TGCGCCAGCAGCTTCTCCAGGGAGGGCTCTGGGGCCAACGTCCTGACTTTC.

The V and J genes are TRBV11-2 and TRBJ1-1; tentative D call: TRBD1 (6 bases). The germline V gene encodes CDR1 SGHAT and CDR2 FQNNGV. V lost 3 bases, J lost 2 bases, and 10 bases lay in between. The CDR3 consists of 14 residues. The CDR3 protein is CASSFGTPNTEAFF. The DNA for the CDR3 is TGTGCCAGCAGCTTCGGGACACCCAACACTGAAGCTTTCTTT.

The V gene is TRBV11-2, the J gene TRBJ1-1, with D possibly matching TRBD1 (6 bases). Trimming left V 5 bases short and J 4 bases short, with 20 bases between. Germline V gene lookup returns CDR1 SGHAT and CDR2 FQNNGV. This CDR3 comprises 16 residues. CDR3 region: CASSARKQGGVTEAFF. CDR3 sequence (DNA): TGTGCCAGCAGCGCCAGAAAACAGGGAGGGGTCACTGAAGCTTTCTTT.